Included here is one T cell receptor beta chain sequence, with context. Its antigen remains unknown. This table comes from immunoSEQ multiplex PCR, and its TCRdb copy is limited to in-frame clones, with some not included. The profile shows about 23,000 clones, approximately 73% of them singletons. These data are taken from a study of tumor-infiltrating lymphocytes in localized non-small cell lung cancer. Study conclusions and caveats: Technical variation could not be separated from intratumor heterogeneity here.

The CDR3 is made up of 13 amino acids. V was cut by 1 base and J by 10 bases, with 13 bases left in between. Germline V lookup: CDR1 SNHLY, CDR2 FYNNEI. The rearrangement links TRBV2 to TRBJ2-5, with D perhaps TRBD1 (5 bases). The receptor comes from a human donor with non-small cell lung cancer. The sequencing sample was made of lung tumor tissue. CDR3 nucleotide sequence: TGTGCCAGCAGTGAAGGAAGCCAGGGAAACCAGTACTTC. Amino acid sequence: CASSEGSQGNQYF.